What follows are 20 T cell receptor beta chains derived from one specimen sequenced in a study of cytomegalovirus exposure and HLA in healthy donors. The PCR ran on 60 Vbeta and 13 Jbeta primers. This table comes from immunoSEQ multiplex PCR, and its TCRdb copy is limited to in-frame clones, with some not included. In the table there are about 120,000 clones, about 80% of which are singletons. Sequencing was carried out using PBMCs. These receptors were collected from a woman aged 40 to 55 in good health and CMV-seropositive.

This chain links TRBV5-6 with TRBJ2-4; D might be TRBD1 (5 bases). Germline V CDR1 and CDR2: SGHDT, YYEEEE. The CDR3 has 14 amino acids. The V and J ends lost 4 bases and 1 base respectively, with 9 bases between them. In DNA, the CDR3 is TGTGCCAGCAGCGTCCCAGGGGCCAAAAACATTCAGTACTTC. It translates to CASSVPGAKNIQYF.

This clone was seen more than once but under ten times. The rearrangement links TRBV19 to TRBJ2-6; 7 nucleotides match TRBD1. The junction had 3 bases not matched to a gene; V was cut back by 5 bases and J by 2 bases. The germline CDR1 and CDR2 sequences are LNHDA and SQIVND (reference sequence). The CDR3 length is 15 residues. CDR3 region: CASSGDRAGANVLTF. The CDR3 nucleotides read TGTGCCAGTAGTGGCGACAGGGCTGGGGCCAACGTCCTGACTTTC.

The gene calls are TRBV9 and TRBJ1-3; D remains unclear. The CDR3 is 13 residues long. CDR1 is SGDLS, CDR2 YYNGEE, per germline. Trimming took 3 bases from V and 3 from J, leaving 7 bases between them. The CDR3 loop reads CASSAFRGNTIYF. The CDR3 DNA follows: TGTGCCAGCAGCGCCTTCCGTGGAAACACCATATATTTT.

This clone was recorded a few times. The V call is TRBV2, the J call TRBJ1-4, with D tentatively TRBD1 (5 bases). There are 15 residues in the CDR3. CDR1 and CDR2 (germline): SNHLY, FYNNEI. V was shortened by 7 bases and J by 0 bases, with 12 bases between the two germline ends. The CDR3 DNA reads TGTGCCAGCACTGGGCAGGGTGCAACTAATGAAAAACTGTTTTTT. Translating gives CASTGQGATNEKLFF.

This chain connects TRBV19 to TRBJ2-2; D gene ambiguous. The V end was cut by 3 bases, the J end by 7 bases, with 12 bases between. Germline V gene sequence: CDR1 LNHDA, CDR2 SQIVND (reference sequence). This CDR3 region has 14 residues. In DNA form, the CDR3 reads TGTGCCAGTAGTATCGGTGGAGTGATCGGGGAGCTGTTTTTT. Protein product: CASSIGGVIGELFF.

The chain combines TRBV5-4 with TRBJ2-3; TRBD2 matches at 8 bases. The V gene end was trimmed by 2 bases and the J gene end by 3 bases; junction bases not matched to a gene: 2. Looked up from germline, CDR1 is SGHNT and CDR2 is YYREEE (reference sequence). The CDR3 covers 14 residues. The CDR3 DNA reads as TGTGCCAGCAGCTTCGGGACTAGAACAGATACGCAGTATTTT. It yields the protein CASSFGTRTDTQYF.

The genes are TRBV15 and TRBJ2-7; the D gene is possibly TRBD1 (7 bases). The CDR3 spans 16 residues. Germline V lookup: CDR1 LNHNV, CDR2 YYDKDF (reference sequence). The V gene lost 0 bases and the J gene lost 5 bases, with 17 bases spanning the gap. The CDR3 here is CATSRDSPGGSHEQYF. DNA for the CDR3: TGTGCCACCAGCAGAGATAGCCCAGGGGGGTCCCACGAGCAGTACTTC.

This sequence joins TRBV5-1 and TRBJ1-6; the match to TRBD1 covers 9 bases. J was trimmed by 6 bases and V by 4 bases; bases with no gene match: 5. The CDR3 consists of 15 residues. The germline V gene encodes CDR1 SGHRS and CDR2 YFSETQ. The CDR3 DNA sequence: TGCGCCAGCAGCGTGGGACAGGGAGGTAATTCACCCCTCCACTTT. Protein sequence: CASSVGQGGNSPLHF.

This chain connects TRBV5-1 to TRBJ1-6; 8 bases map to TRBD1. Per the germline V gene, CDR1 is SGHRS and CDR2 is YFSETQ. Unmatched junction bases numbered 2, after V lost 5 bases and J lost 7 bases. The CDR3 covers 13 residues. CDR3 bases: TGCGCCAGCAGGACAGGGGAGAATTCACCCCTCCACTTT. Encoded protein: CASRTGENSPLHF.

This clone was counted between two and nine times. The chain couples TRBV6-4 to TRBJ1-1; no reliable D call. The germline CDR1 and CDR2 sequences are MRHNA and SNTAGT. The CDR3 extends over 14 amino acids. Trimming pared 0 bases from V and 4 bases from J, leaving 9 bases between. The CDR3 region is CASSDSDKSTEAFF. CDR3 coding DNA: TGTGCCAGCAGTGACTCCGACAAGAGCACTGAAGCTTTCTTT.

The table lists this clone with a few counts. The chain employs TRBV4-1 and TRBJ2-3, with 7 bases aligning to TRBD2. Germline V gene data show CDR1 as MGHRA and CDR2 as YSYEKL. The CDR3 is made up of 19 amino acids. V gave up 1 base and J gave up 1 base; unmatched junction bases: 14. CDR3 bases: TGCGCCAGCAGCCAAGGGATTTCGAGGGCTAGCGGTCGCACAGATACGCAGTATTTT. Its translation is CASSQGISRASGRTDTQYF.

The gene calls are TRBV5-5 and TRBJ1-3; 7 bases fit TRBD1. The CDR3 totals 12 residues. The ends lost 3 bases at V and 9 bases at J; junction bases unmatched: 3. Germline loops: CDR1 SGHKS, CDR2 YYEKEE (reference sequence). CDR3 nucleotide sequence: TGTGCCAGCAGCTCAAACAGGGGCACCATATATTTT. As protein: CASSSNRGTIYF.

The chain joins TRBV4-1 to TRBJ1-2, with 7 bases lining up with TRBD1. Germline-derived CDR1 and CDR2 are MGHRA and YSYEKL. The CDR3 consists of 15 residues. V dropped 2 bases and J dropped 2; count of bases not matched to a gene: 5. CDR3 coding DNA: TGCGCCAGCAGCCAACACAGGGGTAGGAACTATGGCTACACCTTC. Amino acids: CASSQHRGRNYGYTF.

The chain couples TRBV28 to TRBJ1-5, with 9 bases lining up with TRBD1. V shed 7 bases and J 3 bases; nucleotides not matched to a gene: 7. The germline gives CDR1 MDHEN, CDR2 SYDVKM. This CDR3 is 15 amino acids long. Here the CDR3 DNA reads TGTGCCAGCACCCCCGGGACAGGGAACAATCAGCCCCAGCATTTT. It is translated as CASTPGTGNNQPQHF. Variable domain in full (rest from reference TRBV28 and TRBJ1-5): DVKVTQSSRYLVKRTGEKVFLECVQDMDHENMFWYRQDPGLGLRLIYFSYDVKMKEKGDIPEGYSVSREKKERFSLILESASTNQTSMYLCASTPGTGNNQPQHFGDGTRLSIL.

In its sample, this clone was seen once. V usage is TRBV7-2 and J usage is TRBJ1-6; D call uncertain. CDR1 and CDR2 (germline): SGHTA, FQGNSA. The CDR3 consists of 13 residues. Trimming removed 3 bases from V and 5 bases from J, with 5 bases in between. CDR3 in DNA: TGTGCCAGCAGCTTCCCAAATAATTCACCCCTCCACTTT. As protein: CASSFPNNSPLHF.

This clone showed up just a few times. J is TRBJ1-4 and V is TRBV5-6, with no clear D. The germline gives CDR1 SGHDT, CDR2 YYEEEE. The CDR3 sequence is 18 residues long. V shed 4 bases and J shed 8 bases, with 27 bases lying between them. The CDR3 DNA sequence: TGTGCCAGCAGCATTGTCGGCGTCCTAACCGGGCAGCGGGAAAAACTGTTTTTT. It is translated as CASSIVGVLTGQREKLFF.

The chain couples TRBV27 to TRBJ1-2; D is perhaps TRBD1 (6 bases). This CDR3 region has 15 residues. The germline V gene has CDR1 MNHEY and CDR2 SMNVEV (reference sequence). V lost 2 bases and J lost 4, with 14 bases in between. In DNA, the CDR3 is TGTGCCAGCAGTTTAAAGGACCCAGGGGTCTATGGCTACACCTTC. Residues: CASSLKDPGVYGYTF.

This chain connects TRBV5-4 to TRBJ1-4; TRBD1 might be the D (6 bases). Germline values: CDR1 SGHNT, CDR2 YYREEE (reference sequence). The CDR3 has 15 residues. The V end was cut by 1 base, the J end by 0 bases, with 7 bases between. CDR3 nucleotide sequence: TGTGCCAGCAGCTTGAACAGGGCAACTAATGAAAAACTGTTTTTT. Translating gives CASSLNRATNEKLFF.

The chain has TRBV6-4 and TRBJ1-5, with TRBD1 as a possible D gene (6 bases). The germline gives CDR1 MRHNA, CDR2 SNTAGT. With 6 bases removed from V and 0 bases from J, the gap between germline ends came to 18 bases. The CDR3 spans 17 residues. DNA of the CDR3: TGTGCCAGCAGAGAGGGAGGGACACCCTTTAGCAATCAGCCCCAGCATTTT. Encoded protein: CASREGGTPFSNQPQHF.

This rearrangement joins TRBV9 to TRBJ2-1; TRBD2 aligns across 7 bases. The CDR3 runs to 17 residues. Germline V gene data show CDR1 as SGDLS and CDR2 as YYNGEE. V lost 0 bases and J lost 2; bases outside the gene matches: 8. The CDR3, as DNA: TGTGCCAGCAGCGTAGGCGGGAGCCGAAGGACCTACAATGAGCAGTTCTTC. This encodes CASSVGGSRRTYNEQFF.